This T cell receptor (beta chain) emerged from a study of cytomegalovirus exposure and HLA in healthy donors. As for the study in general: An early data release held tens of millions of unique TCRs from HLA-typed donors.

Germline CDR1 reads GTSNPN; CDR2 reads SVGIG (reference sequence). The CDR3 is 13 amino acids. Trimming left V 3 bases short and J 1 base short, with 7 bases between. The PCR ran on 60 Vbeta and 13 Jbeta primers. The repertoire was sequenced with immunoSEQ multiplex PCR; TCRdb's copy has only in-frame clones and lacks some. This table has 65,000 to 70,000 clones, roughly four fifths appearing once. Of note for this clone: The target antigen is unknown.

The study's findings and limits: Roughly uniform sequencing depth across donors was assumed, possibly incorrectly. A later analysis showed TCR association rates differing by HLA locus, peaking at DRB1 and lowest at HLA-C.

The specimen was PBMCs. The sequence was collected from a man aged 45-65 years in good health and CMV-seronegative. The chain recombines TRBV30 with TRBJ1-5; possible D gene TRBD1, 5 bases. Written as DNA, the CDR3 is TGTGCCTGGAGGGACACAAGCAATCAGCCCCAGCATTTT. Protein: CAWRDTSNQPQHF.